This T cell receptor (beta chain) was captured in a study of cytomegalovirus exposure and HLA in healthy donors (TCRdb year 2017). In the study overall: An earlier analysis of roughly 630 of the donors reported 250 to 350 Gb of sequence data and more than 90 million unique TCR beta sequences from some 180 million T cells. Approximately 300 gigabases of sequencing data and around 88 million unique TCR sequences made up an early release that covered approximately 620 HLA-typed donors. Of the 300 to 450 genotyped donors, 65% to 90% were placed in the genetic ancestry cluster associated with self-reported Caucasian donors. The study aimed to test whether cataloging public T cell receptors could reveal signatures of past pathogen exposure. Using immunosequencing, the study profiled T cell repertoires from 500 to 800 subjects and related those repertoires to cytomegalovirus serostatus. Besides the first cohort of roughly 700 subjects, a separate validation cohort made up of over a hundred different subjects was used. To predict cytomegalovirus infection status, the study brought together high-throughput TCR immunosequencing, statistical association of individual TCRs with disease status, and machine learning. In a later analysis, previously published TCR beta repertoires from roughly 710 donors were re-analyzed and high-resolution HLA genotyping was added so that TCR occurrence patterns could be studied. Rather than drawing on any new phenotypic data, the later analysis identified candidate immune exposures from TCR beta sequences and the way those sequences occurred across donors. In an earlier analysis of 587 of the donors, high-throughput TCR beta sequencing was used to judge whether each TCR beta V gene segment behaved as functional or pseudogenic. Donor age, sex, ethnicity and CMV serostatus were compiled together with the repertoire data. A later genetic analysis used genome-wide SNP genotypes for about three fifths of the roughly 700 donors, treating that subset as a discovery cohort. All discovery cohort repertoires had been generated using a single sequencing platform. HLA typing included class I and class II loci at four-digit resolution. The number of typed donors differed by locus: roughly 629-630 for A, B, C, DRB1 and DQB1; 500 to 550 for DQA1; some 610 for DPA1; and roughly 450 for DPB1. Because of strong linkage in the cohort, roughly five DR-DQ haplotypes were treated as single units for association and clustering. On average, over 200,000 unique TCR beta nucleotide sequences were sequenced per donor among 398 genotyped donors of the cohort, with 15% to 20% of those sequences being non-productive. Overall results and qualifications from the work: When HLA alleles, especially DR and DQ, strongly co-occurred, attributing TCR associations to individual alleles was difficult. In a later genetic analysis, fewer N-insertions in productive TCRs were reported among donors in an Asian-associated ancestry cluster than the approximately 710-donor mean. In vitro tests confirmed that a few of the cytomegalovirus-associated TCR beta chains recognize cytomegalovirus antigens. In a later analysis, some 18,000 TCR beta sequences were associated with specific HLA alleles at a false discovery rate of 0.05. The earlier analysis of almost 600 of the donors excluded roughly 17 rarely observed V segments, including chromosome 9 orphons, because counts were too low. In an earlier analysis of approximately 590 of the donors, most TCR beta V segments appeared in productive rearrangements about 90% or about 30% of the time, broadly matching IMGT annotations. In a later analysis, HLA-associated TCR beta chains showed more clonal expansion and lower generation probabilities than non-associated chains that were equally common. Correlated functional status among segregating V segments might reflect linkage disequilibrium, but an unknown experimental factor could not be ruled out. Because HLA typing was unavailable for some donors at each locus, only the typed subset was used in association tests. In this cohort, only TCR beta chains were sequenced, and detectable features were limited by the absence of alpha or paired-chain data. The authors suggested that the approach could potentially be generalized to other disease states and immunological phenotypes. In the study, around 150 TCR beta chains were listed as associated with cytomegalovirus. Immune exposure information for the cohort was limited to CMV serostatus. A later analysis found that most CMV-associated TCR beta chains appeared HLA-restricted, with HLA associations seemingly driven largely by CMV exposure. In a later analysis, several top co-occurrence clusters were reported to appear linked to parvovirus B19, influenza, CMV and Epstein-Barr virus. While some public TCRs were present in many individuals, most TCR sequences turned up only very rarely across donors. A further reported finding was that TCR beta sequences accurately predicted the HLA-A and HLA-B alleles for most subjects in the first cohort. The 87-base-pair reads could not distinguish some IMGT-functional V segments, including TRBV6-2 and TRBV6-3, so those segments were excluded. Cytomegalovirus status was reported to be diagnosed by the classifier with high specificity and sensitivity in both the original and validation cohorts. Roughly uniform sequencing depth across donors was assumed in presence/absence analyses, although this assumption may not hold. The sequencing pipeline was judged likely to have produced a cluster of highly shared sequence variants as a technical artifact. An association between a missense DCLRE1C variant and V-gene and J-gene trimming of TCR beta chains was found in a later genetic analysis and replicated in an independent cohort. According to a later analysis, TCR association rates differed among HLA loci, with DRB1 alleles showing the most associated TCRs and HLA-C alleles showing the fewest.

The receptor library was made with the immunoSEQ multiplex PCR assay. The multiplex PCR relied on a mix of 60 forward primers for TCR Vbeta segments and 13 reverse primers for TCR Jbeta segments. A multiplex PCR assay on genomic DNA amplified the CDR3 region of rearranged TCR beta genes. The Illumina HiSeq System was used to sequence the amplified TCR beta libraries as 87-base-pair reads. The study's own analysis went as follows. A later analysis counted approximately 74 million unique TCR beta chains across the 550 to 700 repertoires, and around 9.9 million of these chains were shared by at least two donors. To remove PCR and sequencing errors, raw reads were error-corrected and collapsed into unique sequences using a nearest-neighbor algorithm that merged closely related sequences. V, D and J gene segments were assigned by aligning CDR3 sequences to IMGT reference sequences. For a sequence to be retained, at least a six-nucleotide match to both a V gene segment and a J gene segment was required. Rearrangements were classified as productive when the CDR3 lacked stop codons and remained in frame with V and J, and all other rearrangements were classified as non-productive. Following IMGT convention, CDR3 was defined as the stretch from the second conserved V-encoded cysteine up to the conserved J-encoded phenylalanine. In an earlier analysis of some 550 of the donors, sequences lacking an unambiguous match to a single V gene segment were excluded. An earlier analysis of a few hundred of the donors called V segments functional above 56.7% productive rearrangements and segregating when the between-donor standard deviation exceeded 5%. A statistical classification framework was built for diagnosing cytomegalovirus status from the catalog of TCR beta chain sequences. V and J gene assignment, in a later analysis, came from comparing TCR nucleotide sequences with IMGT/GENE-DB human TR gene sequences. A later analysis assigned CDR3 sequences and most-parsimonious VDJ recombination scenarios with the TCRdist pipeline. A later analysis defined each TCR beta chain by its CDR3 amino acid sequence plus V-gene family, and excluded reads lacking a unique V-gene family. As a way to deal with suspected cross-contamination and a sequencing artifact, a later analysis dropped approximately 570 nucleotide sequences that were highly shared and had low generation probability. For each public chain, a later analysis derived a clonal expansion index from normalized ranks of inferred template counts within each repertoire. Generation probabilities in a later analysis came from a VDJ recombination model fitted to out-of-frame rearrangements, and those results were checked against IGoR. In a later analysis, TCR-TCR, TCR-HLA and TCR-CMV co-occurrence was scored with hypergeometric tests, and a repertoire-size bias correction was applied to TCR pairs. In a later analysis, false discovery rates were estimated by permuting HLA or CMV assignments 20 times. In a later analysis, co-occurring TCRs were grouped with DBSCAN, and TCRdist sequence similarity was added when clustering was performed within HLA-allele-positive subsets. Repertoires with fewer than 30,000 or more than 120,000 public chains, plus five repertoires with anomalous nucleotide sharing, were excluded from co-occurrence clustering. Drawn from immuneACCESS, this table holds only the in-frame rearrangements with V and J called that TCRdb kept. Clones are partly lost; checked studies trace under half to an unresolved V gene and leave the rest unexplained. V, J and clone size are those of that table, while D and trimming were read from the DNA. Present in this sample are 200,000 or so clones, about 90% of which were seen just once. About 0.23% of the sample goes to the ten largest clones.

Points on this clone: What this receptor recognizes is not known. Base qualities are not recorded, but no much larger clone differs from it by a single base.

The cohort comprised 666 healthy bone marrow donors. At the time of sampling, every cohort member was nominally healthy, though immune exposures that went unrecorded were likely present. The donor was CMV seronegative and belonged to the group of over 300 seronegative cohort members. Every donor gave a peripheral blood sample, and the peripheral blood mononuclear cells from that sample were used for TCR beta sequencing. The Qiagen DNeasy Blood Extraction Kit was used to extract genomic DNA from the blood cell samples. V and J lose 2 bases and 6 bases, and a span of 13 bases separates them. The germline V gene supplies CDR1 MNHEY and CDR2 SVGAGI. The CDR3 runs 14 amino acids, cysteine and phenylalanine included. The read is trimmed to its CDR3 DNA, 42 bases read in frame from base 1.

The sequence is built from TRBV6-5 and TRBJ1-1; no D gene is confidently identified. The receptor comes from a girl in the first two years of life in good health and CMV-seronegative. The sample consisted of PBMCs. The base sequence is TGTGCCAGCAGTTACCCCGTTCCTGGAGCTGAAGCTTTCTTT. It is translated as CASSYPVPGAEAFF.